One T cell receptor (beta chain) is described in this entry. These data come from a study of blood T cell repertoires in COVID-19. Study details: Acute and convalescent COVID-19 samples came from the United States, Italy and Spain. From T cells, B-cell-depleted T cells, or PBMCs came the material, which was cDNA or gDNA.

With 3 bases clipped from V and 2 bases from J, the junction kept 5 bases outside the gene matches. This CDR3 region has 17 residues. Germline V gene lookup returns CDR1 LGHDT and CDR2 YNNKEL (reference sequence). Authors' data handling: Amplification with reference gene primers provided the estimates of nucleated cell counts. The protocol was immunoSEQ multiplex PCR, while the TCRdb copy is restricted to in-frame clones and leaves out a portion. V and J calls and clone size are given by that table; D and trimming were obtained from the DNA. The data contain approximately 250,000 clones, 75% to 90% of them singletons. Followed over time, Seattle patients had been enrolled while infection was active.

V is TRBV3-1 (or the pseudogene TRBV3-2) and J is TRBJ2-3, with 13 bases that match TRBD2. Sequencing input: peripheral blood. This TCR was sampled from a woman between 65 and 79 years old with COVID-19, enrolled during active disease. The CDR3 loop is CASSHKLAGGTTDTQYF. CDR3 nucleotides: TGTGCCAGCAGCCACAAACTAGCGGGAGGGACCACAGATACGCAGTATTTT.